The next 21 T cell receptor beta chains were all read from a single sample in a study of blood T cell repertoires in COVID-19. The data were produced by immunoSEQ multiplex PCR, yet TCRdb's version contains in-frame clones alone and is incomplete. The repertoire consists of around 20,000 clones, with 82% occurring once and the leading ten covering approximately 6.6%. Sequenced material: peripheral blood. The receptors originated from a human donor in a cohort sampled during active COVID-19.

The chain has TRBV28 and TRBJ2-5; perhaps TRBD2 as D (6 bases). Germline V CDR1 and CDR2: MDHEN, SYDVKM. Trimming took 6 bases from V and 5 from J, leaving 16 bases between them. The CDR3 contains 14 residues. CDR3 nucleotide sequence: TGTGCCAGCAGCCTTAGGAGGGAGTTTGAGACCCAGTACTTC. Translating it yields CASSLRREFETQYF.

The chain recombines TRBV28 with TRBJ1-2, with TRBD1 matching 9 bases. CDR1 and CDR2 from the germline V gene are MDHEN and SYDVKM. V lost 6 bases to trimming and J lost 6 bases; unmatched junction nucleotides: 2. The CDR3 covers 12 residues. The CDR3 loop is CASSGQGNGYTF. Here the CDR3 DNA reads TGTGCCAGCAGCGGACAGGGGAATGGCTACACCTTC.

The genes are TRBV3-1 (or the pseudogene TRBV3-2) and TRBJ1-5; D is perhaps TRBD1 (6 bases). This CDR3 region has 15 residues. Germline lookup yields CDR1 LGHDT and CDR2 YNNKEL (reference sequence). The germline V and J ends were trimmed by 0 bases and 5 bases, with 11 bases remaining between them. CDR3 region: CASSQDPGVDQPQHF. In DNA, the CDR3 is TGTGCCAGCAGCCAAGATCCAGGGGTCGATCAGCCCCAGCATTTT.

V usage is TRBV6-2 or TRBV6-3 and J usage is TRBJ2-5, with 9 bases aligning to TRBD1. There are 15 residues in the CDR3. Germline V gene sequence: CDR1 MNHEY, CDR2 SVGEGT. With V trimmed by 6 bases and J by 5 bases, 10 bases remained unmatched. The CDR3 loop reads CASSGPTGGVETQYF. In DNA, the CDR3 is TGTGCCAGCAGCGGACCCACAGGGGGCGTTGAGACCCAGTACTTC.

The sample holds a few counts of this clone. The J gene is TRBJ1-2, the V gene TRBV6-1, with D unresolved. CDR3 length: 12 amino acids. Germline-derived CDR1 and CDR2 are MNHNS and SASEGT. V gave up 3 bases and J gave up 4 bases, with 6 bases separating them. CDR3: CASSDAGYGYTF. The CDR3 DNA reads as TGTGCCAGCAGTGATGCAGGCTATGGCTACACCTTC.

The chain recombines TRBV4-3 with TRBJ2-1; TRBD2 aligns across 13 bases. CDR1 is LGHNA and CDR2 is YSLEER in the germline V gene. V trimming: 0 bases; J trimming: 9 bases; junction bases outside the gene matches: 11. There are 18 residues in the CDR3. The CDR3 spells CASSQDNAGLAGTIEQFF. DNA for the CDR3: TGCGCCAGCAGCCAAGATAATGCGGGACTAGCGGGAACCATTGAGCAGTTCTTC.

J is TRBJ2-1 and V is TRBV7-3, with TRBD2 matching 11 bases. The ends lost 3 bases at V and 5 bases at J; junction bases unmatched: 3. From germline, CDR1 is SGHTA and CDR2 FQGTGA. CDR3 size: 15 residues. Written as DNA, the CDR3 is TGTGCCAGCAGCTTCGGGACTAGCGGAAACAATGAGCAGTTCTTC. Its translation is CASSFGTSGNNEQFF.

This chain links TRBV9 with TRBJ1-4, with unresolved D. CDR1 and CDR2 from the germline V gene are SGDLS and YYNGEE. The CDR3 has 15 amino acids. V dropped 0 bases and J dropped 7 bases, with 13 bases sitting between them. CDR3 bases: TGTGCCAGCAGCGTAGGTGGGCGGGATTTTGAAAAACTGTTTTTT. This encodes CASSVGGRDFEKLFF.

This clone has a handful of counts. The chain is built from TRBV5-6 and TRBJ2-7, with D perhaps TRBD2 (5 bases). This CDR3 contains 15 residues. CDR1 is SGHDT, CDR2 YYEEEE, per germline. Trimming pared 0 bases from V and 3 bases from J, leaving 13 bases between. CDR3 bases: TGTGCCAGCAGCTTGGGTCAGACTACTATCTACGAGCAGTACTTC. This translates into CASSLGQTTIYEQYF.

This chain links TRBV5-4 with TRBJ1-2; a weak D match, TRBD1 (6 bases). With 0 bases removed from V and 2 bases from J, the gap between germline ends came to 11 bases. The germline V gene encodes CDR1 SGHNT and CDR2 YYREEE (reference sequence). The CDR3 totals 15 residues. CDR3 coding DNA: TGTGCCAGCAGCTTGGGTGGGGGGGCGAACTATGGCTACACCTTC. Translating gives CASSLGGGANYGYTF.

This chain joins TRBV2 and TRBJ1-1, with D perhaps matching TRBD1 (6 bases). The CDR3 has 17 residues. Looked up from germline, CDR1 is SNHLY and CDR2 is FYNNEI. The V end was cut by 4 bases, the J end by 4 bases, with 22 bases between. The CDR3 coding sequence is TGTGCCAGCAGTGTGGGGGACACATGGGGGTTATTCACTGAAGCTTTCTTT. Its protein is CASSVGDTWGLFTEAFF.

A single count supports this clone. The chain uses TRBV7-9 and TRBJ1-1; 7 nucleotides line up with TRBD1. Per germline, CDR1 SEHNR and CDR2 FQNEAQ (reference sequence). The CDR3 covers 13 residues. Losses at the gene ends were 7 bases for V and 4 bases for J; bases not matched to a gene: 6. In nucleotides, the CDR3 is TGTGCCAGCATCTCGACAGGGTCCACTGAAGCTTTCTTT. Protein product: CASISTGSTEAFF.

This clone was seen a handful of times. This chain joins TRBV28 and TRBJ2-6; D is unresolved. CDR3 length equals 13 residues. Trimming cost V 6 bases and J 1 base, with 4 bases left between them. Per germline, CDR1 MDHEN and CDR2 SYDVKM. DNA of the CDR3: TGTGCCAGCAGGAGGTCTGGGGCCAACGTCCTGACTTTC. Translating it yields CASRRSGANVLTF.

The chain carries TRBV7-3 and TRBJ2-3; D is unclear. The length of the CDR3 is 17 residues. V shed 2 bases and J shed 0 bases, with 15 bases lying between them. Germline V lookup: CDR1 SGHTA, CDR2 FQGTGA. Here the CDR3 reads CASSLWALSPSTDTQYF. As DNA, the CDR3 is TGTGCCAGCAGCTTATGGGCGCTTTCACCTAGCACAGATACGCAGTATTTT. Full variable domain (rest looked up from reference TRBV7-3 and TRBJ2-3): GAGVSQTPSNKVTEKGKYVELRCDPISGHTALYWYRQSLGQGPEFLIYFQGTGAADDSGLPNDRFFAVRPEGSVSTLKIQRTERGDSAVYLCASSLWALSPSTDTQYFGPGTRLTVL.

J is TRBJ2-5 and V is TRBV19; D uncertain. Trimming cost V 2 bases and J 3 bases, with 13 bases left between them. Germline V gene lookup returns CDR1 LNHDA and CDR2 SQIVND (reference sequence). The CDR3 covers 15 residues. The CDR3 loop reads CASSIPNRSKETQYF. In DNA form, the CDR3 reads TGTGCCAGTAGTATACCCAATCGTTCTAAAGAGACCCAGTACTTC. The whole variable domain, remainder taken from reference TRBV19 and TRBJ2-5, is DGGITQSPKYLFRKEGQNVTLSCEQNLNHDAMYWYRQDPGQGLRLIYYSQIVNDFQKGDIAEGYSVSREKKESFPLTVTSAQKNPTAFYLCASSIPNRSKETQYFGPGTRLLVL.

The rearrangement links TRBV6-5 to TRBJ2-7, with TRBD2 matching 7 bases. Germline loops: CDR1 MNHEY, CDR2 SVGAGI. The CDR3 runs 14 residues. After removal of 7 bases from V and 2 bases from J, the junction contained 8 bases not matched to a gene. In nucleotides, the CDR3 is TGTGCCAGCATGGGCCAGCGGGGCGCCTACGAGCAGTACTTC. This translates into CASMGQRGAYEQYF.

The V and J genes are TRBV7-9 and TRBJ1-5, with 8 bases that match TRBD1. Germline values: CDR1 SEHNR, CDR2 FQNEAQ (reference sequence). The J segment lost 6 bases and the V segment lost 4 bases, leaving 5 bases of the junction unmatched. CDR3 length equals 14 residues. In nucleotides, the CDR3 is TGTGCCAGCAGCTCGGACAGGGTCGGTCAGCCCCAGCATTTT. This translates into CASSSDRVGQPQHF.

The chain uses TRBV12-3 or TRBV12-4 and TRBJ2-7; maybe TRBD1 (6 bases). Between the trimmed V and J ends, which lost 4 bases and 4 bases, there was a span of 11 bases. This CDR3 is 13 amino acids long. CDR3 in DNA: TGTGCCAGCAGTTCACAGGGATTGTACGAGCAGTACTTC. Protein sequence: CASSSQGLYEQYF.

The chain recombines TRBV28 with TRBJ2-1, with D perhaps TRBD2 (5 bases). Germline V gives CDR1 MDHEN, CDR2 SYDVKM. This CDR3 has 15 residues. V was pared by 6 bases and J by 5 bases, with 17 bases between. CDR3: CASRVGSGRDNEQFF. The CDR3 DNA reads as TGTGCCAGCAGAGTAGGGTCGGGGAGAGACAATGAGCAGTTCTTC. The variable domain in full, with the rest retrieved from reference TRBV28 and TRBJ2-1, is DVKVTQSSRYLVKRTGEKVFLECVQDMDHENMFWYRQDPGLGLRLIYFSYDVKMKEKGDIPEGYSVSREKKERFSLILESASTNQTSMYLCASRVGSGRDNEQFFGPGTRLTVL.

The genes are TRBV9 and TRBJ2-1, with 10 bases aligning to TRBD2. Germline V lookup: CDR1 SGDLS, CDR2 YYNGEE. V shed 3 bases, J shed 6 bases, and the junction held 9 bases outside the gene matches. The CDR3 extends over 16 amino acids. The DNA of the CDR3 is TGTGCCAGCAGCGGTACACTAGCGGGGCCTTCCAATGAGCAGTTCTTC. Protein: CASSGTLAGPSNEQFF.

The V call is TRBV27, the J call TRBJ2-3, with a possible D match to TRBD2 (5 bases). Per germline, CDR1 MNHEY and CDR2 SMNVEV (reference sequence). The CDR3 covers 15 residues. V was pared by 5 bases and J by 3 bases, with 15 bases between. The CDR3 DNA reads as TGTGCCAGCAGTCCAGGACTGGGGTTGACAGATACGCAGTATTTT. It specifies CASSPGLGLTDTQYF.